One sample yielded the 11 T cell receptor beta chains listed below, sequenced in a study of cytotoxic CD8 clonotypes in ibrutinib-treated CLL. Profiled with immunoSEQ multiplex PCR; TCRdb holds only in-frame clones, not every one. The sample lists 97,000 or so clones, approximately 80% occurring once. Source: PBMCs, taken after 12 months of ibrutinib treatment. These receptor sequences come from a human donor with chronic lymphocytic leukemia.

The genes are TRBV28 and TRBJ1-5; the D is unclear. V was shortened by 5 bases and J by 7 bases, with 15 bases between the two germline ends. Germline assignment: CDR1 MDHEN and CDR2 SYDVKM. The CDR3 length is 14 residues. CDR3 loop: CASSISLFDQPQHF. CDR3 coding DNA: TGTGCCAGCAGTATCTCCTTATTCGACCAGCCCCAGCATTTT.

This chain's CDR3 is CASSLAGGRTGELFF. The CDR3 region has the DNA TGTGCCAGCAGCTTAGCTGGGGGGCGCACCGGGGAGCTGTTTTTT. This chain links TRBV7-9 with TRBJ2-2; TRBD1 or TRBD2 may be the D gene (6 bases each). Germline V gives CDR1 SEHNR, CDR2 FQNEAQ (reference sequence). V dropped 0 bases and J dropped 4 bases, with 9 bases sitting between them. The CDR3 is 15 residues long.

The chain uses TRBV5-1 and TRBJ2-3, with D uncertain. There are 15 residues in the CDR3. V was cut by 5 bases and J by 3 bases, with 16 bases left in between. CDR1 is SGHRS, CDR2 YFSETQ, per germline. Here the CDR3 reads CASSSPTSATDTQYF. The CDR3 bases are TGCGCCAGCAGTTCCCCCACCTCGGCGACAGATACGCAGTATTTT.

This clone was seen once. CDR3 in amino acids: CASSLLGQSNQPQHF. Here the CDR3 DNA reads TGTGCCAGCAGTTTACTAGGGCAGTCAAATCAGCCCCAGCATTTT. The rearrangement uses TRBV28 and TRBJ1-5; D remains unclear. CDR1 is MDHEN and CDR2 is SYDVKM in the germline V gene. Trimming shortened V by 2 bases and J by 4 bases, and 12 bases separated the two germline ends. This CDR3 comprises 15 residues.

This chain connects TRBV9 to TRBJ2-1, with 7 bases identical to TRBD1. Trimming cost V 2 bases and J 4 bases; bases outside gene matches: 9. Germline V gene data show CDR1 as SGDLS and CDR2 as YYNGEE. The CDR3 loop spans 16 amino acids. The CDR3 DNA reads as TGTGCCAGCAGCGTCGAATCGACAGGGCCGTACAATGAGCAGTTCTTC. As protein: CASSVESTGPYNEQFF.

The chain employs TRBV19 and TRBJ1-6; D ambiguous. The CDR3 has 14 residues. V was cut by 8 bases and J by 8 bases, with 16 bases left in between. Per germline, CDR1 LNHDA and CDR2 SQIVND (reference sequence). CDR3 in amino acids: CASWTGRRDSPLHF. CDR3 bases: TGTGCCAGTTGGACCGGGAGAAGGGATTCACCCCTCCACTTT.

The gene calls are TRBV7-2 and TRBJ1-1; perhaps TRBD1 as D (5 bases). Trimming cost V 6 bases and J 0 bases, with 23 bases left between them. There are 18 residues in the CDR3. CDR1 and CDR2 (germline): SGHTA, FQGNSA. In DNA, the CDR3 is TGTGCCAGCAGACAAAGTGGGGGGAGACGATTCATGAACACTGAAGCTTTCTTT. It encodes CASRQSGGRRFMNTEAFF.

The rearrangement joins TRBV29-1 to TRBJ2-2; TRBD1 matches at 8 bases. After removal of 7 bases from V and 5 bases from J, the junction contained 15 bases not matched to a gene. Germline assignment: CDR1 SQVTM and CDR2 ANQGSEA. The CDR3 is 16 amino acids. The CDR3 reads CSATPQGALGTGELFF. The DNA of the CDR3 is TGCAGCGCTACACCCCAGGGGGCGCTAGGGACCGGGGAGCTGTTTTTT.

Written as DNA, the CDR3 is TGTGCCAGCAGCTCCCGGACAGGGAGAGAAAAACTGTTTTTT. It translates to CASSSRTGREKLFF. The V call is TRBV11-2, the J call TRBJ1-4; TRBD1 matches 8 bases. The CDR3 covers 14 residues. Germline CDR1 SGHAT, CDR2 FQNNGV. V shed 4 bases, J shed 8 bases, and the junction held 6 bases outside the gene matches.

The rearrangement links TRBV10-3 to TRBJ2-7, with D perhaps matching TRBD1 or TRBD2 (6 bases each). CDR1 and CDR2 from the germline V gene are ENHRY and SYGVKD. The V and J ends lost 3 bases and 0 bases respectively, with 21 bases between them. This CDR3 comprises 18 residues. The CDR3 loop is CAISEGGRGHGGSYEQYF. The CDR3 region has the DNA TGTGCCATCAGTGAAGGGGGGAGAGGACACGGAGGCTCCTACGAGCAGTACTTC.

V usage is TRBV4-1 and J usage is TRBJ2-1; 10 bases map to TRBD1. The germline CDR1 and CDR2 sequences are MGHRA and YSYEKL. Unmatched junction bases numbered 8, after V lost 4 bases and J lost 2 bases. This CDR3 comprises 17 residues. In nucleotides, the CDR3 is TGCGCCAGCAGCCGAGGAGGACAGGGGGGGGCCTACAATGAGCAGTTCTTC. Translated: CASSRGGQGGAYNEQFF.